A selection of T cell receptor beta chains follows, all from one sample in a study of blood T cell repertoires in COVID-19. Sequencing was performed with immunoSEQ multiplex PCR; in TCRdb, only in-frame clones are kept and a portion is missing. The table lists over 200,000 clones, around 82% of them singletons, with roughly 9.4% in the top ten. Sequenced: peripheral blood. These receptors were taken from a man aged 35 to 55 with active or convalescent COVID-19. Both conserved end residues are part of each CDR3. D genes are given only for firm matches.

TRBV3-1/TRBV3-2	15	TRBJ1-1	NA	CASSSRGGGDTEAFF	TGTGCCAGCAGCAGTCGAGGGGGAGGGGATACTGAAGCTTTCTTT
TRBV11-2	15	TRBJ1-1	TRBD1	CASSLDEGASTEAFF	TGTGCCAGCAGCTTAGACGAGGGGGCCAGCACTGAAGCTTTCTTT
TRBV11-2	15	TRBJ2-2	TRBD1	CASSRQGSNTGELFF	TGTGCCAGCAGTCGACAGGGCTCAAACACCGGGGAGCTGTTTTTT
TRBV3-1/TRBV3-2	14	TRBJ1-6	NA	CASTPGGLGSPLHF	TGTGCCAGCACCCCGGGAGGACTTGGTTCACCCCTCCACTTT
TRBV30	15	TRBJ1-4	TRBD1	CAWSTGTGRNEKLFF	TGTGCCTGGAGTACCGGGACAGGGAGGAATGAAAAACTGTTTTTT
TRBV6-2/TRBV6-3	19	TRBJ2-3	TRBD2	CASSQPLIAGRSSTDTQYF	TGTGCCAGCAGTCAACCTCTAATAGCGGGGCGATCTTCGACAGATACGCAGTATTTT
TRBV5-3	13	TRBJ1-1	NA	CARTGTLGTEAFF	TGTGCCAGAACTGGGACATTGGGCACTGAAGCTTTCTTT
TRBV28	17	TRBJ1-3	TRBD1	CASSTHTGGNSGNTIYF	TGTGCCAGCAGCACACACACAGGGGGCAATTCTGGAAACACCATATATTTT
TRBV19	12	TRBJ1-5	NA	CASSILNQPQHF	TGTGCCAGTAGTATACTTAATCAGCCCCAGCATTTT
TRBV7-9	15	TRBJ1-5	TRBD1	CASSYGTGRNQPQHF	TGTGCCAGCAGCTACGGGACAGGGAGAAATCAGCCCCAGCATTTT
TRBV7-9	14	TRBJ2-3	TRBD2	CASSPSGGADTQYF	TGTGCCAGCAGCCCTAGCGGGGGGGCAGATACGCAGTATTTT